Reported below is one T cell receptor beta chain. Antigen unknown. This record belongs to a study of cytomegalovirus exposure and HLA in healthy donors. Study-level results: A later analysis found most CMV-associated TCR beta chains apparently HLA-restricted.

Primers: 60 Vbeta forward and 13 Jbeta reverse. Method: immunoSEQ multiplex PCR; TCRdb's copy keeps in-frame clones and lacks some. The top ten hold roughly 2% of the sample, which has about 200,000 clones, about 79% seen once. CDR3 size: 16 residues. CDR1 and CDR2 from the germline V gene are MDHEN and SYDVKM. V shed 4 bases and J shed 3 bases, with 16 bases lying between them. The chain couples TRBV28 to TRBJ1-5; a weak D match, TRBD1 (6 bases). This sequence was found in a man younger than 35 in good health and CMV-seronegative. The sequenced sample was PBMCs. This chain's CDR3 is CASSSEAGASNQPQHF. CDR3 nucleotides: TGTGCCAGCAGTTCCGAAGCAGGGGCCTCCAATCAGCCCCAGCATTTT.